Listed here is a single T cell receptor beta chain. The target antigen is unknown. These data are taken from a study of cytomegalovirus exposure and HLA in healthy donors. Study at large: Membership in the Caucasian-associated ancestry cluster was found for about four fifths of 300 to 400 genotyped donors. Study-wide results and caveats: On later analysis, the bulk of CMV-associated TCR beta chains appeared to be HLA-restricted.

A multiplex PCR was run with 60 Vbeta primers and 13 Jbeta primers. TCRdb's copy holds only in-frame clones and misses some; the assay was immunoSEQ multiplex PCR. The profile shows about 210,000 clones, roughly 79% of them singletons. The V gene's germline CDR1 is MNHEY and CDR2 SMNVEV (reference sequence). CDR3 length: 12 residues. Trimming left V 1 base short and J 8 bases short, with 7 bases between. Regarding donors, all were healthy bone marrow donors. The V call is TRBV27, the J call TRBJ2-3, with a possible D match to TRBD1 (6 bases). Sequenced sample: PBMCs. The receptor's source is a male donor in good health and CMV-seronegative. CDR3 loop: CASSLLGGTQYF. CDR3 in DNA: TGTGCCAGCAGTTTATTAGGGGGTACGCAGTATTTT.